The rows below give T cell receptor beta chains drawn from one sample of a study of T cells in Graves' hyperthyroidism and ophthalmopathy. TCRdb called the multiplex PCR reads again in MiXCR, with one record for every CDR3 protein. The sample has about 420,000 distinct CDR3 sequences; around 15% are singletons. Sequenced material: blood. All receptors come from a woman aged 18 to 35 with Graves' hyperthyroidism. Each CDR3 is given with its conserved first and last residue. Each record gives: D gene, clone size, V gene, J gene, CDR3 length, CDR3 DNA, CDR3 protein. A D gene is named only where the DNA matches it firmly. Not every row has a clone size; where given, it reads once, few, many or a size class.

d_gene: .; abundance: once; v_gene: TRBV5-1; j_gene: TRBJ2-5; len: 18; CDR3nt: TGCGCCAGCAGCTTGGGGTTCCTAGCAGCGGCCCCAAAAGAGACCCAGTACTTC; CDR3aa: CASSLGFLAAAPKETQYF
d_gene: TRBD2; abundance: many; v_gene: TRBV7-8; j_gene: TRBJ2-7; len: 16; CDR3nt: TGTGCCAGCAGCTCCTCTTGGACTAGCGGGAGGTACGAGCAGTACTTC; CDR3aa: CASSSSWTSGRYEQYF
d_gene: TRBD1; abundance: .; v_gene: TRBV7-6; j_gene: TRBJ2-7; len: 15; CDR3nt: TGTGCCAGCAGCTTAAACTTAGACAGGGTCTACGAGCAGTACTTC; CDR3aa: CASSLNLDRVYEQYF
d_gene: .; abundance: few; v_gene: TRBV25-1; j_gene: TRBJ1-3; len: 16; CDR3nt: TGTGCCAGCAGTGACCCGGGACGGCGCTCTGGAAACACCATATATTTT; CDR3aa: CASSDPGRRSGNTIYF
d_gene: .; abundance: many; v_gene: TRBV12-3/TRBV12-4; j_gene: TRBJ1-2; len: 13; CDR3nt: TGTGCCAGCAGTGTTAACAGGGCAAATGGCTACACCTTC; CDR3aa: CASSVNRANGYTF
d_gene: TRBD2; abundance: many; v_gene: TRBV12-3/TRBV12-4; j_gene: TRBJ2-1; len: 17; CDR3nt: TGTGCCAGCAGTTTTAGGACTAGCAGCAAGGCCTACAATGAGCAGTTCTTC; CDR3aa: CASSFRTSSKAYNEQFF
d_gene: TRBD2; abundance: many; v_gene: TRBV29-1; j_gene: TRBJ2-1; len: 18; CDR3nt: TGCAGCGTTGAAGGCGGGAGGGGATCGGGCCGCTGGGGCGATGAGCAGTTCTTC; CDR3aa: CSVEGGRGSGRWGDEQFF
d_gene: .; abundance: many; v_gene: TRBV2; j_gene: TRBJ1-1; len: 14; CDR3nt: TGTGCCAGCGCCCAACGGGGGGGGAACACTGAAGCTTTCTTT; CDR3aa: CASAQRGGNTEAFF
d_gene: TRBD1; abundance: many; v_gene: TRBV30; j_gene: TRBJ1-2; len: 13; CDR3nt: TGTGCCGTTCATCGGGACAGTGGATATGGCTACACCTTC; CDR3aa: CAVHRDSGYGYTF
d_gene: .; abundance: few; v_gene: TRBV10-3; j_gene: TRBJ2-1; len: 13; CDR3nt: TGTGCCATCAGTGGTATGGACCTTAATGAGCAGTTCTTC; CDR3aa: CAISGMDLNEQFF
d_gene: .; abundance: .; v_gene: TRBV7-2; j_gene: TRBJ2-2; len: 18; CDR3nt: TGTGCCAGCAGCCACAGGGACCCCAGCCGGGTGAACACCGGGGAGCTGTTTTTT; CDR3aa: CASSHRDPSRVNTGELFF
d_gene: TRBD2; abundance: many; v_gene: TRBV12-3/TRBV12-4; j_gene: TRBJ2-7; len: 17; CDR3nt: TGTGCCAGCAGACGCCGACTAGCGGGAGGTACACAGTACGAGCAGTACTTC; CDR3aa: CASRRRLAGGTQYEQYF
d_gene: .; abundance: .; v_gene: TRBV27; j_gene: TRBJ1-2; len: 16; CDR3nt: TGTGCCAGCAGTTTAGAGTTTGCAGGGGCTAACTATGGCTACACCTTC; CDR3aa: CASSLEFAGANYGYTF
d_gene: TRBD1; abundance: few; v_gene: TRBV27; j_gene: TRBJ1-2; len: 16; CDR3nt: TGTGCCAGCAGTGCAACCGGGACAGAGGCGCTCTATGGCTACACCTTC; CDR3aa: CASSATGTEALYGYTF